This T cell receptor (beta chain) was identified in a study of shared clonotypes between healthy human individuals. Points from the study as a whole: Larger richness was generally estimated for naive than memory subsets.

About this clone: Antigen: not known.

V lost 4 bases to trimming and J lost 1 base; unmatched junction nucleotides: 7. Germline CDR1 and CDR2: MDHEN and SYDVKM. There are 16 residues in the CDR3. Naive CD8 cells, CD45RO-negative and positively selected for CCR7, excluded terminally differentiated effector memory CD45RA+ cells. Study donors comprised healthy, HIV-negative adults devoid of recent acute infection or vaccination. Per sorted-subset replicate PCR, input was around 220 ng DNA, representing about 29,000 T cell genomes. Libraries were prepared by immunoSEQ multiplex PCR; TCRdb keeps only in-frame clonotypes and omits some of them. The table records hundreds of thousands of clones, almost 95% of them present only once.

Sequences were obtained from naive CD8+ T cells sorted from blood. This sequence was found in a man under 40 in good health. The genes are TRBV28 and TRBJ2-3, with 8 bases lining up with TRBD2. In DNA form, the CDR3 reads TGTGCCAGCAGTTCCCGACTAGCGCAACGCACAGATACGCAGTATTTT. Translation: CASSSRLAQRTDTQYF.